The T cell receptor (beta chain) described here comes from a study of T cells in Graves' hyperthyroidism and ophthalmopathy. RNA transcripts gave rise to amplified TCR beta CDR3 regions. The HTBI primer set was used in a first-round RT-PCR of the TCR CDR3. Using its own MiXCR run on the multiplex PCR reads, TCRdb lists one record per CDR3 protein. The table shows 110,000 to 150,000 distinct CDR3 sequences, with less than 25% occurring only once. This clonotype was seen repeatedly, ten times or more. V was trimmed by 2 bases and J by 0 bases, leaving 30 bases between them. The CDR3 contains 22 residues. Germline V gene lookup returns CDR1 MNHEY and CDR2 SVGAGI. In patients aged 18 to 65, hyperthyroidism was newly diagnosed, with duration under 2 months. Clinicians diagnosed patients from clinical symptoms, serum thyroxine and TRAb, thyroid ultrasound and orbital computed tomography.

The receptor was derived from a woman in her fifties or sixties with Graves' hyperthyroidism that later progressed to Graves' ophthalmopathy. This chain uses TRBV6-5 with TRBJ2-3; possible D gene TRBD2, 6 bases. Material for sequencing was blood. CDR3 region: CASSYPYRIDLERESSTDTQYF. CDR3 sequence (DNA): TGTGCCAGCAGTTACCCCTACCGAATAGACCTCGAACGGGAGTCTAGCACAGATACGCAGTATTTT.